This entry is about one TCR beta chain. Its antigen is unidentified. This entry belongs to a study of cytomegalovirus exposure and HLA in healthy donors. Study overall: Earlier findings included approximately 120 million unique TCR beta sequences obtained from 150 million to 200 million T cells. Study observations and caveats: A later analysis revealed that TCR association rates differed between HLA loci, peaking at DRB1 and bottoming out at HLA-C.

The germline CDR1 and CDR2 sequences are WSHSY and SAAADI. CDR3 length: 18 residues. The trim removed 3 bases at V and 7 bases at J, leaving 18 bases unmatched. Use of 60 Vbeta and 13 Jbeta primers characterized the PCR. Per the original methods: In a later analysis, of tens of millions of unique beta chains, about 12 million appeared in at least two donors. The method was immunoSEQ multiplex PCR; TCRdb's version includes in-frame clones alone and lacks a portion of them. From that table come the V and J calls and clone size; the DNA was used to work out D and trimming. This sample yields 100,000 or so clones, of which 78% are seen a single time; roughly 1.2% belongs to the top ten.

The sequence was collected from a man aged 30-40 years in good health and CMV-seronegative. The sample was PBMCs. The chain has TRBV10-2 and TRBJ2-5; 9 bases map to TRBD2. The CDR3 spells CASSDIQTGTSFWVTQYF. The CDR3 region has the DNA TGCGCCAGCAGTGACATCCAGACCGGGACTAGCTTTTGGGTGACCCAGTACTTC.